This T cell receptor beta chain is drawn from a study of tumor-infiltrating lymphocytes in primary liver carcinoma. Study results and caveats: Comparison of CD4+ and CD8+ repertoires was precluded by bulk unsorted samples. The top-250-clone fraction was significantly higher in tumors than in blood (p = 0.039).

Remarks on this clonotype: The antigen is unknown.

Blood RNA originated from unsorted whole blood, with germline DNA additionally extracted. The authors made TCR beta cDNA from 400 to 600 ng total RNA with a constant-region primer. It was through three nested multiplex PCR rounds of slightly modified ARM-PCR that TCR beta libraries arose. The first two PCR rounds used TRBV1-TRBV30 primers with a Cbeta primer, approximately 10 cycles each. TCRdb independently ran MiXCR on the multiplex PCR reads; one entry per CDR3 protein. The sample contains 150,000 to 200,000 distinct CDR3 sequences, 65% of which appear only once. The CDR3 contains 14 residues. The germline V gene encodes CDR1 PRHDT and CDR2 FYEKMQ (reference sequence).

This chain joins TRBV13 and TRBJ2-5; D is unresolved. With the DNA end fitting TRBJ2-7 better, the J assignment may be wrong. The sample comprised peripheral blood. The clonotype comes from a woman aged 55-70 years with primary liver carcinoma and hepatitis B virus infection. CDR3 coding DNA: TGTGCCAGCAGCCCAGGATTAGCTTGCTACGAGCAGTACTTC. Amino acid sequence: CASSPGLACYEQYF.